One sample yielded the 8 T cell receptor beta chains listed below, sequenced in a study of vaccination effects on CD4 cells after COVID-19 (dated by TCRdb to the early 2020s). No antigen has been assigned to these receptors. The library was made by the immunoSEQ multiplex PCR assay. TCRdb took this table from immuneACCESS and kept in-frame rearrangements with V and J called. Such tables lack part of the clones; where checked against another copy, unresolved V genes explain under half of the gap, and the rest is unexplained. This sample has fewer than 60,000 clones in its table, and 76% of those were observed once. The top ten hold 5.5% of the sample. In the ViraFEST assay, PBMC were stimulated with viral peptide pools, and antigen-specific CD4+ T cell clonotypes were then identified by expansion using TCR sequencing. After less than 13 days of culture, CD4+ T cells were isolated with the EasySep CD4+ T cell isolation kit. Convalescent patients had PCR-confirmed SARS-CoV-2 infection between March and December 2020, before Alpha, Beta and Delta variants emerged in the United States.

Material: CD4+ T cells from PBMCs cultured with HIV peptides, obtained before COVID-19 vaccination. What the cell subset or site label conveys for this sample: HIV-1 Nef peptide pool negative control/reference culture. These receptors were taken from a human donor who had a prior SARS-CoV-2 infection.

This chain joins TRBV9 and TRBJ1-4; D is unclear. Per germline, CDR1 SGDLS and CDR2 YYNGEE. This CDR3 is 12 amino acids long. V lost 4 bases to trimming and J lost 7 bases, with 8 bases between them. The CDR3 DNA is TGTGCCAGCAGCTTAACCGGTGAAAAACTGTTTTTT. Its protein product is CASSLTGEKLFF.

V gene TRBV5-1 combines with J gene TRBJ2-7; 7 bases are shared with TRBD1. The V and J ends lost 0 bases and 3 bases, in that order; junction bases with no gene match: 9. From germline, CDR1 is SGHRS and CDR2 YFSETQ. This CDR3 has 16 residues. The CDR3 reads CASSLGAGGDGYEQYF. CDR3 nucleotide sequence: TGCGCCAGCAGCTTGGGGGCAGGGGGTGACGGCTACGAGCAGTACTTC.

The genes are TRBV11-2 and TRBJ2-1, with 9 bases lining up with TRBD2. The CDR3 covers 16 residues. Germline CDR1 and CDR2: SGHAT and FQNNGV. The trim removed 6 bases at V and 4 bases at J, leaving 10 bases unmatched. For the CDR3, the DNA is TGTGCCAGCAGGCCTCCAGGGACTAGCTTGTACAATGAGCAGTTCTTC. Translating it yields CASRPPGTSLYNEQFF.

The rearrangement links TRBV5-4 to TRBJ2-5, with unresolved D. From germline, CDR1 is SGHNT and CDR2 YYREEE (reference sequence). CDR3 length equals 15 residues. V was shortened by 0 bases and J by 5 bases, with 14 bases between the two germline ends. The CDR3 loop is CASSLGYSGPETQYF. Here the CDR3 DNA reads TGTGCCAGCAGCTTGGGATACTCCGGACCGGAGACCCAGTACTTC. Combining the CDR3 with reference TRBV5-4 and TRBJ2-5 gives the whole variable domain ETGVTQSPTHLIKTRGQQVTLRCSSQSGHNTVSWYQQALGQGPQFIFQYYREEENGRGNFPPRFSGLQFPNYSSELNVNALELDDSALYLCASSLGYSGPETQYFGPGTRLLVL.

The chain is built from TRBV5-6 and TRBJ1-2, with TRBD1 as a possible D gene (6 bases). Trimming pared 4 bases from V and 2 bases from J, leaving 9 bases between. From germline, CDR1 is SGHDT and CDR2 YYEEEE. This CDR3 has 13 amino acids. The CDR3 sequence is CASSLDRNYGYTF. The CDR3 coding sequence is TGTGCCAGCAGCCTAGACAGGAACTATGGCTACACCTTC.

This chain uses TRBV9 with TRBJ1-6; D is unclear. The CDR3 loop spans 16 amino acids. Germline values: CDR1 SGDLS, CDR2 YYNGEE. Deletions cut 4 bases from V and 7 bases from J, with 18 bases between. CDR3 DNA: TGTGCCAGCAGCCCCTGGGAGGGATTTCAGAATTCACCCCTCCACTTT. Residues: CASSPWEGFQNSPLHF.

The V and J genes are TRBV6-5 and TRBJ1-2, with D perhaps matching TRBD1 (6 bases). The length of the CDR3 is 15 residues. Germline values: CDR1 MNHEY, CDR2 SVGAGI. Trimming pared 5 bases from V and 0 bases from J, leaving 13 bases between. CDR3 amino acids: CASSNRQAPNYGYTF. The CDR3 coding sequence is TGTGCCAGCAGTAACCGACAGGCCCCTAACTATGGCTACACCTTC.

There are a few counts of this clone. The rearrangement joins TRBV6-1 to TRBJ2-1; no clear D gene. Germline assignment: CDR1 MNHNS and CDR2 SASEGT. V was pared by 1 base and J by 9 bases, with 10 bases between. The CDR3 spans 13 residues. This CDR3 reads CASSEVVASEQFF. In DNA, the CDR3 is TGTGCCAGCAGTGAAGTGGTAGCTAGTGAGCAGTTCTTC.